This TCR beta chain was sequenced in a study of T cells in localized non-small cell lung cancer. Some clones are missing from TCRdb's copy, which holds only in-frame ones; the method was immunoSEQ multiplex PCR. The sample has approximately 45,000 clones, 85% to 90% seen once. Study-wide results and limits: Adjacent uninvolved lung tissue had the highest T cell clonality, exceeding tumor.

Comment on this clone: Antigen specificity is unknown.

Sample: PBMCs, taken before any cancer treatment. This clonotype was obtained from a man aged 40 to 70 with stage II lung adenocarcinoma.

DNA for the CDR3: TGTGCCAGCAGCTTAGGACCCACCTACAATGAGCAGTTCTTC. Its protein product is CASSLGPTYNEQFF. The chain uses TRBV7-8 and TRBJ2-1, with D unresolved. Trimming pared 1 base from V and 2 bases from J, leaving 6 bases between. The CDR3 runs 14 residues. CDR1 is SGHVS, CDR2 FQNEAQ, per germline.